This TCR beta chain was recorded in a study of T cell changes during pregnancy in multiple sclerosis. This CDR3 spans 15 amino acids. Germline V gene data show CDR1 as LNHNV and CDR2 as YYDKDF (reference sequence). Sequenced by immunoSEQ multiplex PCR; TCRdb stores in-frame clones only, minus some. Found here are 34,000 or so clones, 90% of them singletons; the top ten hold roughly 4.7%. To note about this clone: One end of the junction does not line up with germline, which may come from a read error.

Sequenced here: CD8+ T cells from peripheral blood mononuclear cells, sampled after pregnancy. This chain joins TRBV15 and TRBJ1-2, with TRBD1 identical over 10 bases. The receptor comes from a female donor with multiple sclerosis, enrolled in a pregnancy study. CDR3 protein: CATTRDGTGDGGYTF. The CDR3 nucleotides are TGTGCCACCACCAGAGACGGGACAGGGGACGGTGGCTACACCTTC.